This is a list of T cell receptor beta chains from one sample in a study of shared T cell receptors in the human thymus. The repertoire was sequenced with immunoSEQ multiplex PCR; TCRdb's copy has only in-frame clones and lacks some. The data show 540,000 or so clones, more than 75% seen once. The sample was also linked to a second study, of human thymus T cells.

The sequencing input was thymocytes. The receptors here all came from a boy under two years old with a congenital heart defect. CDR3s include the opening cysteine and the closing phenylalanine or tryptophan. Each record gives: D gene, clone size, J gene, V gene, CDR3 protein, CDR3 DNA. The D gene is left open where the match is weak. Clone sizes are given selectively: once, few, many, or a class where the clone is expanded.

- | - | TRBJ2-7 | TRBV2 | CASSEERGGYEQYF | TGTGCCAGCAGCGAGGAGAGGGGAGGCTACGAGCAGTACTTC
- | - | TRBJ2-7 | TRBV25-1 | CASRIGEYEQYF | TGTGCCAGCAGAATCGGGGAGTACGAGCAGTACTTC
- | once | TRBJ2-1 | TRBV6-4 | CASSGPGGASEQFF | TGTGCCAGCAGTGGTCCCGGTGGGGCTAGTGAGCAGTTCTTC
TRBD2 | - | TRBJ2-1 | TRBV29-1 | CSVDGTSDFDEQFF | TGCAGCGTTGACGGGACTAGCGACTTCGATGAGCAGTTCTTC
TRBD1 | - | TRBJ1-1 | TRBV5-6 | CASSLGMGTGGSEAFF | TGTGCCAGCAGCTTGGGGATGGGGACAGGGGGTTCTGAAGCTTTCTTT
TRBD2 | - | TRBJ2-3 | TRBV6-1 | CASSDGTSGRDEMTDTQYF | TGTGCCAGCAGTGATGGGACTAGCGGGAGGGACGAAATGACAGATACGCAGTATTTT
TRBD1 | - | TRBJ1-2 | TRBV25-1 | CASSGDRGPGKGYTF | TGTGCCAGCAGTGGGGACAGGGGGCCGGGAAAAGGCTACACCTTC
TRBD1 | once | TRBJ1-2 | TRBV7-2 | CASRGDRGYYGYTF | TGTGCCAGCAGAGGGGACAGGGGATACTATGGCTACACCTTC
- | - | TRBJ1-2 | TRBV6-5 | CASSYGEGVYGYTF | TGTGCCAGCAGTTACGGAGAGGGAGTCTATGGCTACACCTTC
TRBD1 | - | TRBJ2-5 | TRBV5-1 | CASSFRDRGHQETQYF | TGCGCCAGCAGCTTCCGGGACAGGGGGCATCAAGAGACCCAGTACTTC
- | few | TRBJ2-7 | TRBV29-1 | CSVHRALYEQYF | TGCAGCGTACACAGGGCGCTGTACGAGCAGTACTTC
- | - | TRBJ2-7 | TRBV5-6 | CASRRDYEQYF | TGTGCCAGCAGGAGGGACTACGAGCAGTACTTC
- | - | TRBJ2-5 | TRBV7-2 | CASSLRAETQYF | TGTGCCAGCAGCTTGCGGGCAGAGACCCAGTACTTC
- | - | TRBJ2-7 | TRBV19 | CASSIAYRGSSYEQYF | TGTGCCAGTAGTATAGCCTACAGAGGGAGCTCCTACGAGCAGTACTTC
- | - | TRBJ1-1 | TRBV2 | CASSWRATENTEAFF | TGTGCCAGCAGCTGGCGAGCGACAGAGAACACTGAAGCTTTCTTT
- | - | TRBJ2-2 | TRBV9 | CASSVGEGDTGELFF | TGTGCCAGCAGCGTAGGGGAGGGGGACACCGGGGAGCTGTTTTTT
TRBD2 | - | TRBJ2-1 | TRBV13 | CASSNRKTSGGIHNEQFF | TGTGCCAGCAGCAACCGAAAAACTAGCGGGGGTATCCACAATGAGCAGTTCTTC
- | few | TRBJ2-1 | TRBV28 | CASSLLGSNYEQFF | TGTGCCAGCAGTTTATTGGGTAGCAACTATGAGCAGTTCTTC
- | - | TRBJ1-5 | TRBV2 | CASSDPGYNQPQHF | TGTGCCAGCAGTGACCCGGGGTACAATCAGCCCCAGCATTTT
- | - | TRBJ2-1 | TRBV25-1 | CASSPNWAPRQFF | TGTGCCAGCAGCCCGAACTGGGCCCCAAGGCAGTTCTTC
TRBD1 | once | TRBJ1-5 | TRBV5-8 | CASSLRGPGQGDYSNQPQHF | TGTGCCAGCAGCTTGAGGGGACCGGGACAGGGGGACTATAGCAATCAGCCCCAGCATTTT
TRBD1 | - | TRBJ2-7 | TRBV7-9 | CASSLGGTEGWEQYF | TGTGCCAGCAGCTTAGGAGGGACAGAAGGGTGGGAGCAGTACTTC
TRBD1 | - | TRBJ2-2 | TRBV10-2 | CASSESLQGAGTGELFF | TGCGCCAGCAGTGAGTCTTTGCAGGGGGCAGGGACCGGGGAGCTGTTTTTT
- | - | TRBJ2-2 | TRBV19 | CASSSRQPTVSNTGELFF | TGTGCCAGTAGTAGCCGTCAACCCACAGTGTCGAACACCGGGGAGCTGTTTTTT
- | - | TRBJ1-3 | TRBV2 | CASRPQGVGGNTIYF | TGTGCCAGCAGGCCACAGGGAGTGGGAGGAAACACCATATATTTT
TRBD1 | - | TRBJ2-1 | TRBV6-1 | CASSEDRGTINEQFF | TGTGCCAGCAGTGAAGACAGGGGCACAATTAATGAGCAGTTCTTC
- | - | TRBJ1-5 | TRBV28 | CASSLFPGNQPQHF | TGTGCCAGCAGTTTATTCCCAGGCAATCAGCCCCAGCATTTT
TRBD1 | - | TRBJ1-2 | TRBV27 | CAVGTVRTYGYTF | TGTGCCGTCGGGACAGTGAGGACCTATGGCTACACCTTC
- | - | TRBJ1-1 | TRBV4-3 | CASSQDLSGLNTEAFF | TGCGCCAGCAGCCAAGATCTTTCCGGGTTGAACACTGAAGCTTTCTTT
TRBD1 | few | TRBJ1-2 | TRBV11-2 | CASSSIRLGQGDTYGYTF | TGTGCCAGCAGTTCGATACGGTTGGGACAGGGGGATACCTATGGCTACACCTTC
TRBD1 | - | TRBJ2-3 | TRBV2 | CASSYRGGTDTQYF | TGTGCCAGCTCCTACAGGGGAGGCACAGATACGCAGTATTTT
- | once | TRBJ1-2 | TRBV27 | CASRTRTQGGYTF | TGTGCCAGCAGGACTCGGACTCAGGGGGGCTACACCTTC
- | - | TRBJ1-5 | TRBV10-3 | CAISHGQFNQPQHF | TGTGCCATCAGCCACGGACAGTTCAATCAGCCCCAGCATTTT
TRBD2 | - | TRBJ2-3 | TRBV29-1 | CSVEFSPLLAEGLDTQYF | TGCAGCGTTGAATTTTCCCCTCTACTAGCGGAGGGTCTAGATACGCAGTATTTT
TRBD1 | once | TRBJ1-4 | TRBV5-4 | CASSRPGRKDREEKLFF | TGTGCCAGCAGCCGGCCTGGGAGGAAGGACAGGGAGGAAAAACTGTTTTTT
TRBD2 | - | TRBJ2-7 | TRBV11-2 | CASSGEGEQYF | TGTGCCAGCAGCGGGGAGGGCGAGCAGTACTTC
- | - | TRBJ2-1 | TRBV7-9 | CASSSVRRLMEEQFF | TGTGCCAGCAGCTCCGTCCGACGCCTCATGGAGGAGCAGTTCTTC
- | - | TRBJ2-3 | TRBV29-1 | CSEIRADATDTQYF | TGCAGCGAGATTAGAGCGGACGCCACAGATACGCAGTATTTT
- | - | TRBJ2-2 | TRBV30 | CAWSEHQGSGELFF | TGTGCCTGGAGTGAACACCAGGGGTCCGGGGAGCTGTTTTTT
TRBD2 | - | TRBJ2-2 | TRBV27 | CASSFKLMGLAGERGTGELFF | TGTGCCAGCAGTTTTAAACTTATGGGACTAGCGGGAGAGAGAGGTACCGGGGAGCTGTTTTTT
- | - | TRBJ1-5 | TRBV6-5 | CASSFPPSNQPQHF | TGTGCCAGCAGTTTCCCGCCGAGTAATCAGCCCCAGCATTTT
TRBD2 | once | TRBJ2-1 | TRBV6-1 | CASNPPAGDNNEQFF | TGTGCCAGCAACCCGCCAGCGGGAGACAACAATGAGCAGTTCTTC
TRBD2 | - | TRBJ2-4 | TRBV18 | CASSRSGKLAKNIQYF | TGTGCCAGCTCCCGCAGCGGGAAACTAGCCAAAAACATTCAGTACTTC
TRBD1 | - | TRBJ2-3 | TRBV5-4 | CASRETGQGSDTQYF | TGTGCCAGCAGAGAAACGGGACAGGGAAGTGATACGCAGTATTTT
TRBD1 | - | TRBJ1-2 | TRBV10-3 | CAISEPGTARGFYGYTF | TGTGCCATCAGTGAGCCCGGGACAGCCAGGGGCTTCTATGGCTACACCTTC
- | - | TRBJ1-2 | TRBV5-1 | CASSLGHRREDGYTF | TGCGCCAGCAGCTTGGGTCACAGGAGAGAGGATGGCTACACCTTC